This T cell receptor beta chain was observed in a study of Ad26.COV2.S vaccination and SARS-CoV-2 variants. Overall study context: COV1001, an Ad26.COV2.S trial, supplied this vaccine-arm donor. Recipients of Ad26.COV2.S got it intramuscularly, once or twice 56 days apart.

As concerns this clone: No antigen is known for it.

The study's findings and limits: TCR breadth and depth analyses may have underestimated total T cell responses.

The CDR3 is made up of 14 amino acids. Trimming took 10 bases from V and 1 from J, leaving 13 bases between them. The germline gives CDR1 LNHDA, CDR2 SQIVND (reference sequence). Treatment in this sample: around 19 received Ad26.COV2.S at low or high dose, single or two shots; roughly five received placebo; per-sample allocation not given. Material that was analyzed had been drawn on day 63 after the first vaccine or placebo injection. Clones were sequenced by immunoSEQ multiplex PCR, and TCRdb holds only the in-frame ones, with some missing. Among fewer than 900,000 clones listed, 89% were seen once.

The sample in question was peripheral blood, obtained in a trial of Ad26.COV2.S vaccine versus placebo. V and J are TRBV19 and TRBJ2-2; no clear D. The receptor comes from a person between 18 and 65 years old who received the Ad26.COV2.S COVID-19 vaccine or a placebo. The DNA for the CDR3 is TGTGCCACCATGCGTTGGCAGAACACCGGGGAGCTGTTTTTT. Residues: CATMRWQNTGELFF.